Each of the 25 T cell receptor beta chains below was sequenced from the same sample in a study of Graves' ophthalmopathy and Graves' hyperthyroidism. The sequenced template was RNA, covering the TCR beta CDR3 region. HTBI primers served in a first-round RT-PCR, which a second-round multiplex PCR followed. TCRdb reprocessed the multiplex PCR reads via MiXCR and lists one record per CDR3 protein. The sample has approximately 540,000 distinct CDR3 sequences; 39% are singletons. Input material: peripheral blood or thyroid tissue (not recorded which). These receptors were obtained from an adult man with Graves' hyperthyroidism.

This clonotype was detected ten times or more. The V gene is TRBV9, the J gene TRBJ2-7, with D possibly being TRBD1 (6 bases). V gave up 0 bases and J gave up 5 bases, with 24 bases separating them. Germline loops: CDR1 SGDLS, CDR2 YYNGEE. This CDR3 comprises 18 residues. CDR3 bases: TGTGCCAGCAGCGTAGCCCCCGGGGTGGGGGCTTCTTTTCACGAGCAGTACTTC. Amino acid sequence: CASSVAPGVGASFHEQYF.

This clonotype was counted at least ten times. The rearrangement joins TRBV25-1 to TRBJ1-4; no firm D call. V was pared by 2 bases and J by 4 bases, with 8 bases between. The CDR3 spans 14 residues. The germline gives CDR1 MGHDK, CDR2 SYGVNS. CDR3 sequence (DNA): TGTGCCAGCAGTGAAGGAGTACATAATGAAAAACTGTTTTTT. It specifies CASSEGVHNEKLFF.

The chain is built from TRBV14 and TRBJ1-5; 8 nucleotides match TRBD1. The end of the DNA fits TRBJ2-3 better, so the J call may be wrong. The CDR3 loop spans 15 amino acids. The germline gives CDR1 SGHDN, CDR2 FVKESK. The CDR3 region has the DNA TGTGCCAGCAGCCAAGTAACAGGGGGAAGAGATACGCAGTATTTT. This sequence encodes CASSQVTGGRDTQYF.

The chain employs TRBV7-8 and TRBJ1-5, with 8 bases matching TRBD1. Germline loops: CDR1 SGHVS, CDR2 FQNEAQ. V trimming: 3 bases; J trimming: 1 base; junction bases outside the gene matches: 5. The length of the CDR3 is 16 residues. CDR3 protein: CASSLASGGSNQPQHF. CDR3 in DNA: TGTGCCAGCAGCTTGGCTTCAGGGGGCAGCAATCAGCCCCAGCATTTT.

This clonotype was picked up one time. The chain carries TRBV10-1 and TRBJ2-3; D is perhaps TRBD1 (5 bases). Trimming cost V 3 bases and J 1 base, with 8 bases left between them. Germline values: CDR1 WNHNN, CDR2 SYGVQD (reference sequence). The CDR3 spans 14 residues. CDR3 protein: CASSDGARTDTQYF. CDR3 DNA sequence: TGCGCCAGCAGTGATGGGGCCCGCACAGATACGCAGTATTTT.

The rearrangement uses TRBV5-1 and TRBJ1-1; unclear D gene. Germline lookup yields CDR1 SGHRS and CDR2 YFSETQ. Trimming left V 4 bases short and J 14 bases short, with 30 bases between. The CDR3 consists of 16 residues. CDR3 DNA: TGCGCCAGCAGCGCCTGGGGTGTTTCCTCCTACAATGAGCAGTTCTTT. The encoded protein is CASSAWGVSSYNEQFF.

This clonotype was seen more than once but under ten times. The chain couples TRBV6-1 to TRBJ1-5; a weak D match, TRBD1 (6 bases). Trimming removed 11 bases from V and 5 bases from J, with 13 bases in between. This CDR3 is built from 12 residues. Germline V CDR1 and CDR2: MNHNS, SASEGT. CDR3 nucleotide sequence: TGTGCCGGGGGCAGATTCGATCAGCCCCAGCATTTT. It codes for CAGGRFDQPQHF.

The chain carries TRBV12-3 or TRBV12-4 and TRBJ2-5, with D possibly matching TRBD1 (6 bases). The CDR3 loop spans 15 amino acids. The V end lost 3 bases, the J end lost 2 bases, and 13 bases lay between the germline ends. The CDR3 is CASSLWGPGQETQYF. CDR3 coding DNA: TGTGCCAGCAGTTTGTGGGGGCCCGGGCAAGAGACCCAGTACTTC.

This chain uses TRBV7-9 with TRBJ2-7; 12 bases line up with TRBD1. Per the germline V gene, CDR1 is SEHNR and CDR2 is FQNEAQ (reference sequence). This CDR3 has 17 amino acids. V lost 3 bases to trimming and J lost 3 bases; unmatched junction nucleotides: 9. CDR3 sequence (DNA): TGTGCCAGCAGCTTCCGGGACAGGGGGCATTCCATCTACGAGCAGTACTTC. Encoded protein: CASSFRDRGHSIYEQYF.

This clonotype has a handful of counts. The chain has TRBV4-1 and TRBJ1-4, with D unresolved. V was cut by 0 bases and J by 7 bases, with 15 bases left in between. Per the germline V gene, CDR1 is MGHRA and CDR2 is YSYEKL. The CDR3 consists of 16 residues. CDR3 nucleotide sequence: TGCGCCAGCAGCCAAGAGACGGCGCCAGCAGGTGAAAAACTGTTTTTT. Encoded protein: CASSQETAPAGEKLFF.

The genes are TRBV7-9 and TRBJ2-7; a weak D match, TRBD2 (6 bases). The ends were cut back, 5 bases at V and 3 bases at J, with 23 bases in the middle. The germline gives CDR1 SEHNR, CDR2 FQNEAQ (reference sequence). The CDR3 is 17 amino acids. The CDR3 DNA reads as TGTGCCAGCAGCCCACGAGTAACAGAGCCGGGGGACTACGAGCAGTACTTC. Residues: CASSPRVTEPGDYEQYF.

Turning to this clonotype: With a much larger clone just one base away, this may be a read error. The rearrangement links TRBV12-3 or TRBV12-4 to TRBJ1-4; possibly TRBD1 for D (5 bases). The V end lost 5 bases, the J end lost 8 bases, and 18 bases lay between the germline ends. This CDR3 contains 15 residues. The CDR3 DNA reads as TGTGCCAGCAGTGCCCGGGACGGAAAGGGAGAAAAACTGTTTTTT. Translated, it gives CASSARDGKGEKLFF.

The chain is built from TRBV25-1 and TRBJ1-3; no definite D call. Germline values: CDR1 MGHDK, CDR2 SYGVNS. CDR3 length equals 17 residues. V was cut by 7 bases and J by 4 bases, with 23 bases left in between. The CDR3 region is CASTSVPNPSPGNTIYF. For the CDR3, the DNA is TGTGCCAGCACAAGTGTTCCCAACCCTTCTCCAGGAAACACCATATATTTT. Full variable domain (outside the CDR3, taken from reference TRBV25-1 and TRBJ1-3): EADIYQTPRYLVIGTGKKITLECSQTMGHDKMYWYQQDPGMELHLIHYSYGVNSTEKGDLSSESTVSRIRTEHFPLTLESARPSHTSQYLCASTSVPNPSPGNTIYFGEGSWLTVV.

About this clonotype: A much more abundant neighbour one base away suggests this may be a read error. The V and J genes are TRBV24-1 and TRBJ2-3; a possible D gene is TRBD2 (5 bases). The V gene lost 3 bases and the J gene lost 3 bases, with 12 bases spanning the gap. Germline V gene lookup returns CDR1 KGHDR and CDR2 SFDVKD. The CDR3 runs to 15 residues. The CDR3 nucleotides are TGTGCCACCAGTGATGCGTACAGCGGAACAGATACGCAGTATTTT. Its protein is CATSDAYSGTDTQYF.

In this sample, this clonotype turned up many times. The chain has TRBV7-3 and TRBJ2-5; 13 bases fit TRBD2. Per the germline V gene, CDR1 is SGHTA and CDR2 is FQGTGA. The CDR3 consists of 15 residues. After removal of 4 bases from V and 6 bases from J, the junction contained 5 bases not matched to a gene. The CDR3: CASSSGTSGTQTQYF. Written as DNA, the CDR3 is TGTGCCAGCAGCTCAGGGACTAGCGGGACCCAGACCCAGTACTTC.

This clonotype was seen repeatedly, ten times or more. The gene calls are TRBV20-1 and TRBJ1-4; 9 nucleotides agree with TRBD1. The CDR3 extends over 14 amino acids. Trimming took 6 bases from V and 5 from J; bases not matched to a gene: 7. Germline CDR1 reads DFQATT; CDR2 reads SNEGSKA (reference sequence). In nucleotides, the CDR3 is TGCAGTGCCCGGGGGACAGGGAAAAATGAAAAACTGTTTTTT. It yields the protein CSARGTGKNEKLFF.

The chain uses TRBV6-5 and TRBJ1-2, with D possibly matching TRBD1 (5 bases). The CDR3 consists of 15 residues. The germline CDR1 and CDR2 sequences are MNHEY and SVGAGI. V lost 5 bases and J lost 0, with 13 bases in between. The chain's CDR3 is CASSDTGPANYGYTF. For the CDR3, the DNA is TGTGCCAGCAGTGACACGGGGCCAGCTAACTATGGCTACACCTTC.

This clonotype came up many times. This rearrangement joins TRBV5-1 to TRBJ2-5, with D uncertain. This CDR3 region has 15 residues. V lost 0 bases and J lost 4, with 13 bases in between. Germline V gene data show CDR1 as SGHRS and CDR2 as YFSETQ. This CDR3 reads CASSLVGSPRETQYF. The DNA of the CDR3 is TGCGCCAGCAGCTTGGTGGGATCGCCGCGAGAGACCCAGTACTTC.

CDR3 bases: TGCAGCGTGCCCGGGACAGGGGACTCCTACGAGCAGTACTTC. It specifies CSVPGTGDSYEQYF. The chain recombines TRBV29-1 with TRBJ2-7, with 10 positions matching TRBD1. This CDR3 contains 14 residues. CDR1 and CDR2 (germline): SQVTM, ANQGSEA. Trimming removed 6 bases from V and 0 bases from J; junction bases left unmatched: 5.

The chain is built from TRBV19 and TRBJ1-1; tentatively, D is TRBD1 (6 bases). Looked up from germline, CDR1 is LNHDA and CDR2 is SQIVND (reference sequence). Deletions cut 4 bases from V and 0 bases from J, with 15 bases between. The length of the CDR3 is 16 residues. The chain's CDR3 is CASSRFSRDMNTEAFF. CDR3 sequence (DNA): TGTGCCAGTAGTAGATTTTCCAGGGACATGAACACTGAAGCTTTCTTT.

This clonotype turned up a few times. This rearrangement joins TRBV20-1 to TRBJ2-2; 8 positions match TRBD1. This CDR3 has 18 residues. V lost 0 bases and J lost 4; bases outside the gene matches: 13. From germline, CDR1 is DFQATT and CDR2 SNEGSKA (reference sequence). DNA of the CDR3: TGCAGTGCTAGAGATCTGTGGGCGACAGGGGAGTCCACCGGGGAGCTGTTTTTT. It specifies CSARDLWATGESTGELFF.

This clonotype was observed at least ten times. The rearrangement links TRBV5-1 to TRBJ1-2; D ambiguous. The germline V gene encodes CDR1 SGHRS and CDR2 YFSETQ. Trimming pared 4 bases from V and 0 bases from J, leaving 10 bases between. There are 14 residues in the CDR3. The CDR3 region is CASSLSISNYGYTF. CDR3 nucleotides: TGCGCCAGCAGCCTGTCAATCTCTAACTATGGCTACACCTTC.

This clonotype was counted many times. This chain uses TRBV2 with TRBJ1-5, with 8 bases lining up with TRBD1. The CDR3 spans 14 residues. V trimming: 6 bases; J trimming: 4 bases; junction bases outside the gene matches: 5. Germline V CDR1 and CDR2: SNHLY, FYNNEI. The CDR3 sequence is CASRTGAGNQPQHF. The CDR3 nucleotides read TGTGCCAGCAGGACAGGGGCGGGGAATCAGCCCCAGCATTTT.

As to this clonotype: A read error is possible here, since a much larger clone lies one base away. V usage is TRBV5-4 and J usage is TRBJ2-5; 9 bases map to TRBD2. CDR1 is SGHNT, CDR2 YYREEE, per germline (reference sequence). The CDR3 runs 15 residues. The CDR3 DNA follows: TGTGCCAGCAGCTTTGGCGGGAGGGCGTTAGAGACCCGGTACTTC. Amino acids: CASSFGGRALETRYF.

This chain's CDR3 is CASSIRGSSGNTIYF. In DNA, the CDR3 is TGTGCCAGTAGTATAAGAGGTTCCTCTGGAAACACCATATATTTT. V gene TRBV19 combines with J gene TRBJ1-3; D remains unclear. Trimming took off 2 bases at V and 0 bases at J, with 8 bases between the two ends. CDR3 length: 15 residues. The germline gives CDR1 LNHDA, CDR2 SQIVND (reference sequence).